A selection of T cell receptor beta chains follows, all from one sample in a study of blood T cells in healthy people across ages. TCRdb used MiXCR to reprocess the 5' RACE reads, holding one entry per CDR3 protein. The table has roughly 1,500,000 distinct CDR3 sequences, approximately 38% seen once. Sequenced sample: blood. These receptors came from a woman aged 18-35 years in good health. The CDR3 runs from the conserved cysteine through the conserved F or W. A D gene is named only where the DNA matches it firmly. Size is stated for part of the rows, as once, few or many counts, or as a class when the clone is expanded.

abundance: NA
v_gene: TRBV19
d_gene: NA
j_gene: TRBJ2-7
CDR3nt: TGTGCCAGTAGTGTAGCCCACCAGGGGGGTACAGGGGCCTACGAGCAGTACTTC
CDR3aa: CASSVAHQGGTGAYEQYF

abundance: NA
v_gene: TRBV6-1
d_gene: NA
j_gene: TRBJ1-2
CDR3nt: TGTGCCAGCAGCGCCAACAGGGATGGCTACACCTTC
CDR3aa: CASSANRDGYTF

abundance: NA
v_gene: TRBV20-1
d_gene: TRBD1
j_gene: TRBJ2-7
CDR3nt: TGCAGTGCTGTATCTCCGGGACAGGGGATCTACGAGCAGTACTTC
CDR3aa: CSAVSPGQGIYEQYF

abundance: few
v_gene: TRBV5-1
d_gene: TRBD2
j_gene: TRBJ2-7
CDR3nt: TGCGCCAGCAGCACCGCTAGCGGGAGGGACGAGCAGTACTTC
CDR3aa: CASSTASGRDEQYF

abundance: few
v_gene: TRBV7-6
d_gene: NA
j_gene: TRBJ2-3
CDR3nt: TGTGCCAGCAGCTTTGGGGGGGCCCCAACAGATACGCAGTATTTT
CDR3aa: CASSFGGAPTDTQYF

abundance: NA
v_gene: TRBV20-1
d_gene: NA
j_gene: TRBJ2-1
CDR3nt: TGCAGTGCTAGGCCCCTCACCTACAATGAGCAGTTCTTC
CDR3aa: CSARPLTYNEQFF

abundance: NA
v_gene: TRBV4-1
d_gene: TRBD1
j_gene: TRBJ1-6
CDR3nt: TGCGCCAGCAGCCAAGATTTTCGGGACAGGGGGTTTATGTATAATTCACCCCTCCACTTT
CDR3aa: CASSQDFRDRGFMYNSPLHF

abundance: NA
v_gene: TRBV11-3
d_gene: NA
j_gene: TRBJ2-5
CDR3nt: TGTGCCAGCAGCTTAGATCGGAATCAAGAGACCCAGTACTTC
CDR3aa: CASSLDRNQETQYF

abundance: NA
v_gene: TRBV2
d_gene: NA
j_gene: TRBJ1-2
CDR3nt: TGTGCCAGCAGGGGGGCGGTCTATGGCTACACCTTC
CDR3aa: CASRGAVYGYTF

abundance: NA
v_gene: TRBV5-6
d_gene: NA
j_gene: TRBJ2-7
CDR3nt: TGTGCCAGCAGCATCAGGGGGAGGTACAATGAGCAGTACTTC
CDR3aa: CASSIRGRYNEQYF

abundance: NA
v_gene: TRBV20-1
d_gene: NA
j_gene: TRBJ2-7
CDR3nt: TGCAGTGCTAGGGTGCCGGGACAATACGAGCAGTACTTC
CDR3aa: CSARVPGQYEQYF

abundance: NA
v_gene: TRBV20-1
d_gene: NA
j_gene: TRBJ1-4
CDR3nt: TGCAGTGCTAGTCCCAGACAACCCTTTAATGAAAAACTGTTTTTT
CDR3aa: CSASPRQPFNEKLFF

abundance: few
v_gene: TRBV7-2
d_gene: NA
j_gene: TRBJ2-7
CDR3nt: TGTGCCAGCAGCTTAGGACCAACTTTGAGCCAGTACTTC
CDR3aa: CASSLGPTLSQYF

abundance: NA
v_gene: TRBV4-1
d_gene: TRBD1
j_gene: TRBJ1-1
CDR3nt: TGCGCCAGCAGCCAGGGACAGCAGAACACTGAAGCTTTCTTT
CDR3aa: CASSQGQQNTEAFF

abundance: NA
v_gene: TRBV5-1
d_gene: TRBD2
j_gene: TRBJ2-2
CDR3nt: TGCGCCAGCAGCCCCGGGAGGGGATTTTCCGGGGAGCTGTTTTTT
CDR3aa: CASSPGRGFSGELFF

abundance: few
v_gene: TRBV24-1
d_gene: NA
j_gene: TRBJ2-7
CDR3nt: TGTGCCACCAGTGATCCCCTCTCCTACGAGCAGTACTTC
CDR3aa: CATSDPLSYEQYF

abundance: once
v_gene: TRBV6-5
d_gene: TRBD1
j_gene: TRBJ2-7
CDR3nt: TGTGCCAGCAGTTACTCGCGGACAGGGGTCTCCTACGAGCAGTACTTC
CDR3aa: CASSYSRTGVSYEQYF

abundance: NA
v_gene: TRBV4-1
d_gene: NA
j_gene: TRBJ2-7
CDR3nt: TGCGCCAGCAGCCAAGAGTCAGTGATCGGAAGCTACGAGCAGTACTTC
CDR3aa: CASSQESVIGSYEQYF

abundance: few
v_gene: TRBV18
d_gene: NA
j_gene: TRBJ2-3
CDR3nt: TGTGCCAGCTCACCAAGCCGCAGGGGTCTATATGGCACAGATACGCAGTATTTT
CDR3aa: CASSPSRRGLYGTDTQYF

abundance: few
v_gene: TRBV29-1
d_gene: NA
j_gene: TRBJ2-3
CDR3nt: TGCAGCGTCCCCCCGGCGTATTTT
CDR3aa: CSVPPAYF

abundance: few
v_gene: TRBV20-1
d_gene: TRBD2
j_gene: TRBJ2-7
CDR3nt: TGCAGTGCTAGAGATTGGCGGGAGCCCAGTTACGAGCAGTACTTC
CDR3aa: CSARDWREPSYEQYF

abundance: few
v_gene: TRBV7-8
d_gene: NA
j_gene: TRBJ2-7
CDR3nt: TGTGCCAGCAGCTTAGCGGGGAAAGGGCAGTACTTC
CDR3aa: CASSLAGKGQYF

abundance: few
v_gene: TRBV12-3/TRBV12-4
d_gene: TRBD1
j_gene: TRBJ1-1
CDR3nt: TGTGCCAGCAGTTTAGCCGGACAGGGGCGCTACACTGAAGCTTTCTTT
CDR3aa: CASSLAGQGRYTEAFF

abundance: few
v_gene: TRBV3-1
d_gene: NA
j_gene: TRBJ2-1
CDR3nt: TGTGCCAGCAGCCAAGTCTCGGCTAGCGCCTGGGGAGAGACCCAGTTCTTC
CDR3aa: CASSQVSASAWGETQFF

abundance: NA
v_gene: TRBV28
d_gene: NA
j_gene: TRBJ1-4
CDR3nt: NA
CDR3aa: CASSTSDRGLGNEKLFF

abundance: NA
v_gene: TRBV7-2
d_gene: NA
j_gene: TRBJ2-3
CDR3nt: TGTGCCAGCAGCCTCACCTCCTACCAAACAGATACGCAGTATTTT
CDR3aa: CASSLTSYQTDTQYF

abundance: few
v_gene: TRBV7-9
d_gene: NA
j_gene: TRBJ1-5
CDR3nt: TGTGCCAGCAGCTTTCGAGCGAGCAGTACCAATCAGCCCCAGCATTTT
CDR3aa: CASSFRASSTNQPQHF

abundance: NA
v_gene: TRBV4-2
d_gene: TRBD1
j_gene: TRBJ1-2
CDR3nt: TGTGCCAGCAGCCAAGGACAGGGGGTGTCCCCTCCTAACTATGGCTACACCTTC
CDR3aa: CASSQGQGVSPPNYGYTF

abundance: NA
v_gene: TRBV6-5
d_gene: NA
j_gene: TRBJ2-7
CDR3nt: TGTGCCAGCAGTTACTGGTCCGGGGGATTCCCCTACGAGCAGTACTTC
CDR3aa: CASSYWSGGFPYEQYF

abundance: NA
v_gene: TRBV6-6
d_gene: TRBD2
j_gene: TRBJ2-7
CDR3nt: TGTGCCAGCAGTTACGGGACTACCCTATACGAGCAGTACTTC
CDR3aa: CASSYGTTLYEQYF

abundance: NA
v_gene: TRBV2
d_gene: NA
j_gene: TRBJ1-2
CDR3nt: TGTGCCAGCAGGGCCGCGGGTGCCACCGGGTATGGCTACACCTTC
CDR3aa: CASRAAGATGYGYTF

abundance: NA
v_gene: TRBV9
d_gene: NA
j_gene: TRBJ1-2
CDR3nt: TGTGCCAGCAGTGCACCCGGGGCCGACTACTATGGCTACACCTTC
CDR3aa: CASSAPGADYYGYTF

abundance: NA
v_gene: TRBV20-1
d_gene: NA
j_gene: TRBJ2-7
CDR3nt: TGCAGTGCTAGGATGGGATACGAGCAGTACTTC
CDR3aa: CSARMGYEQYF

abundance: NA
v_gene: TRBV7-8
d_gene: NA
j_gene: TRBJ2-3
CDR3nt: TGTGCCAGCAGCGCGACCGGGTATCAGTATTTT
CDR3aa: CASSATGYQYF

abundance: NA
v_gene: TRBV28
d_gene: NA
j_gene: TRBJ1-2
CDR3nt: TGTGCCAGCAGTTTTTCCCCGGACAGTTCCGCCGATTATGGCTACACCTTC
CDR3aa: CASSFSPDSSADYGYTF

abundance: NA
v_gene: TRBV5-5
d_gene: NA
j_gene: TRBJ2-7
CDR3nt: TGTGCCAGCAGCTTGGCCGCCAGCCTTTTTTACGAGCAGTACTTC
CDR3aa: CASSLAASLFYEQYF

abundance: few
v_gene: TRBV7-2
d_gene: TRBD2
j_gene: TRBJ2-1
CDR3nt: TGTGCCAGCAGCGTAAGGACTAGCGGGGGCCCCTACAATGAGCAGTTCTTC
CDR3aa: CASSVRTSGGPYNEQFF

abundance: few
v_gene: TRBV7-9
d_gene: NA
j_gene: TRBJ1-1
CDR3nt: TGTGCCAGCAGCTCCCAGGGCCTAGTGGGCACTGAAGCTTTCTTT
CDR3aa: CASSSQGLVGTEAFF

abundance: few
v_gene: TRBV6-6
d_gene: TRBD2
j_gene: TRBJ2-1
CDR3nt: TGTGCCAGCAGTTACTCGGCTAGCGGGAGTCACAATGAGCAGTTCTTC
CDR3aa: CASSYSASGSHNEQFF

abundance: NA
v_gene: TRBV20-1
d_gene: TRBD2
j_gene: TRBJ2-7
CDR3nt: TGCAGTGCTAGAGGACTAGCGGGTCTCTCCTACGAGCAGTACTTC
CDR3aa: CSARGLAGLSYEQYF

abundance: NA
v_gene: TRBV7-9
d_gene: NA
j_gene: TRBJ2-7
CDR3nt: TGTGCCAGCAGCCGGGCTTCGGGGGCCTCCTTCTACGAGCAGTACTTC
CDR3aa: CASSRASGASFYEQYF

abundance: NA
v_gene: TRBV12-3/TRBV12-4
d_gene: NA
j_gene: TRBJ2-7
CDR3nt: TGTGCCAGCAGTCCTTTGACCCAGCCCTCCTACGAGCAGTACTTC
CDR3aa: CASSPLTQPSYEQYF

abundance: NA
v_gene: TRBV10-3
d_gene: TRBD1
j_gene: TRBJ1-1
CDR3nt: TGTGCCGCGACGACAGGGATAAACACTGAAGCTTTCTTT
CDR3aa: CAATTGINTEAFF

abundance: NA
v_gene: TRBV7-9
d_gene: NA
j_gene: TRBJ2-6
CDR3nt: TGTGCCAGCAGCCCGGCGGGTGGTGGGGCCAACGTCCTGACTTTC
CDR3aa: CASSPAGGGANVLTF

abundance: NA
v_gene: TRBV4-2
d_gene: TRBD2
j_gene: TRBJ2-1
CDR3nt: TGTGCCAGCAGCCCACCGGGACTAGCGTTGGGTGAGCAGTTCTTC
CDR3aa: CASSPPGLALGEQFF

abundance: few
v_gene: TRBV10-3
d_gene: NA
j_gene: TRBJ2-5
CDR3nt: TGTGCCATCGGGAAGGGGAGCGCAACCCGATACCAAGAGACCCAGTACTTC
CDR3aa: CAIGKGSATRYQETQYF

abundance: NA
v_gene: TRBV12-3/TRBV12-4
d_gene: TRBD1
j_gene: TRBJ1-4
CDR3nt: TGTGCCAGCAGTCCGCGGGACAGGGTCGCTGAAAAACTGTTTTTT
CDR3aa: CASSPRDRVAEKLFF

abundance: NA
v_gene: TRBV5-1
d_gene: NA
j_gene: TRBJ2-7
CDR3nt: TGCGCCAGCAGCTTGGCCGTGGAGGCCAGAACCTACGAGCAGTACTTC
CDR3aa: CASSLAVEARTYEQYF

abundance: NA
v_gene: TRBV14
d_gene: NA
j_gene: TRBJ2-3
CDR3nt: TGTGCCAGCAGCCAGGATACCAGAGCTACGCAGTATTTT
CDR3aa: CASSQDTRATQYF

abundance: NA
v_gene: TRBV5-6
d_gene: TRBD2
j_gene: TRBJ2-5
CDR3nt: TGTGCCAGCAGCTTACTAGCGGGGGAGATAGAGACCCAGTACTTC
CDR3aa: CASSLLAGEIETQYF

abundance: NA
v_gene: TRBV5-1
d_gene: NA
j_gene: TRBJ2-7
CDR3nt: TGCGCCAGCAGCTTGGGGGCAGGCGCCTCCTACGAGCAGTACTTC
CDR3aa: CASSLGAGASYEQYF